Given below is one T cell receptor (beta chain) in context. This sample stems from a study of T-cell memory formation after mild COVID-19. One entry per CDR3 protein results from TCRdb running MiXCR on the 5' RACE reads. This table has about 500,000 distinct CDR3 sequences, roughly 22% appearing once. CDR3 length equals 17 residues. Per germline, CDR1 SGHRS and CDR2 YFSETQ. With V trimmed by 0 bases and J by 4 bases, 5 bases remained unmatched. This sequence originates from an adult woman who had mild COVID-19 (a few samples of this study predate the infection). Cell type and time point are not known. The chain combines TRBV5-1 with TRBJ2-3; 13 nucleotides match TRBD2. Sequencing was performed on PBMCs or a T cell subset sorted from them (not recorded which). CDR3 residues: CASSLGTSGGGADTQYF. CDR3 nucleotides: TGCGCCAGCAGCTTGGGGACTAGCGGGGGTGGCGCAGATACGCAGTATTTT.